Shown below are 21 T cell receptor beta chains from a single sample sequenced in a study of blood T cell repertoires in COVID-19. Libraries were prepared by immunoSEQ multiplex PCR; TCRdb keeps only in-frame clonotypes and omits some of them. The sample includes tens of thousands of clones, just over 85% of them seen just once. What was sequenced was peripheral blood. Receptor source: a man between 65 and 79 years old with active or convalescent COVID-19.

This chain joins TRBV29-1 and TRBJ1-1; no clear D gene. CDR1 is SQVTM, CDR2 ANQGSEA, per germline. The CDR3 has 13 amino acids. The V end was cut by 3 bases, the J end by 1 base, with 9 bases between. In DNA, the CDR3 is TGCAGCGTTGATTCCGCGGCGAACACTGAAGCTTTCTTT. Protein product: CSVDSAANTEAFF.

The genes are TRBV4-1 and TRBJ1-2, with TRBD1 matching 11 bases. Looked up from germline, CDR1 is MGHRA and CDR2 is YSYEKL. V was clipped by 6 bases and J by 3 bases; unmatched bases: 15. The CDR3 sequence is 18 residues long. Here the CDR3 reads CASSRGRRTGGADYGYTF. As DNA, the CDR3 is TGCGCCAGCAGTCGAGGCCGAAGGACAGGGGGCGCAGACTATGGCTACACCTTC.

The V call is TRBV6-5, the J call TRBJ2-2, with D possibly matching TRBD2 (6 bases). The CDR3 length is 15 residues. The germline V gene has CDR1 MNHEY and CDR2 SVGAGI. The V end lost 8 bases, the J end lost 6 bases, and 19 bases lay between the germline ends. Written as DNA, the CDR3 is TGTGCCAGCCGGATGGGGGGACGAGTCTCCGGGGAGCTGTTTTTT. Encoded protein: CASRMGGRVSGELFF.

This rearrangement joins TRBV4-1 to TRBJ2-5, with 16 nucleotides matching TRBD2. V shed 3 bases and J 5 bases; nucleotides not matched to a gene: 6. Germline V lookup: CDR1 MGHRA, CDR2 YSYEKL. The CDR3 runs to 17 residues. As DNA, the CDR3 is TGCGCCAGCAGCCATGGGACTAGCGGGAGGGCCGGGGAGACCCAGTACTTC. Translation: CASSHGTSGRAGETQYF.

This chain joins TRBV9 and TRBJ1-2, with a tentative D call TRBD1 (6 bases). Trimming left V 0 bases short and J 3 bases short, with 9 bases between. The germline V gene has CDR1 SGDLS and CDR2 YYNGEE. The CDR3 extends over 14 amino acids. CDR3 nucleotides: TGTGCCAGCAGCGTAGATGGGACACACTATGGCTACACCTTC. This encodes CASSVDGTHYGYTF.

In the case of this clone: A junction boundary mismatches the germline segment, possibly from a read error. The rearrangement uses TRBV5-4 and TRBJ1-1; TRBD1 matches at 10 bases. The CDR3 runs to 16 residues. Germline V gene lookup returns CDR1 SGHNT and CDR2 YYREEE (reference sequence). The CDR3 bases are TGTGCCAGCAGCTTGGGGGACAGGGGCCTGAAAACTGAAGCTTTCTTT. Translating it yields CASSLGDRGLKTEAFF.

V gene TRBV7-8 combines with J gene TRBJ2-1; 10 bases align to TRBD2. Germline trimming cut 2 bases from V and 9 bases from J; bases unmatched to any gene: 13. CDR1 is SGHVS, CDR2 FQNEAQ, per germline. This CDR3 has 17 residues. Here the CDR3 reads CASSLPLRLAGVGEQFF. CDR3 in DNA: TGTGCCAGCAGCTTACCGCTAAGGCTAGCGGGAGTGGGTGAGCAGTTCTTC.

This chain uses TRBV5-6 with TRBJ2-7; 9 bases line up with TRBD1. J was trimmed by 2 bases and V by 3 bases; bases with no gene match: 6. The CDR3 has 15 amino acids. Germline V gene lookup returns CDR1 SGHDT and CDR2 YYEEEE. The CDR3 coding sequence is TGTGCCAGCAGCTGGAGGGGGACAGGGACCTACGAGCAGTACTTC. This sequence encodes CASSWRGTGTYEQYF.

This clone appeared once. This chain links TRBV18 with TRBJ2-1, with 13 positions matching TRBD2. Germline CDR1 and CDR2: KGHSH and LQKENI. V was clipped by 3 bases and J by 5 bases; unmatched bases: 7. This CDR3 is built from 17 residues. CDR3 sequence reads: CASSPRLAGGPDNEQFF. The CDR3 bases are TGTGCCAGCTCACCGAGACTAGCGGGAGGTCCTGACAATGAGCAGTTCTTC. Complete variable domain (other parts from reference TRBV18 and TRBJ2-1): NAGVMQNPRHLVRRRGQEARLRCSPMKGHSHVYWYRQLPEEGLKFMVYLQKENIIDESGMPKERFSAEFPKEGPSILRIQQVVRGDSAAYFCASSPRLAGGPDNEQFFGPGTRLTVL.

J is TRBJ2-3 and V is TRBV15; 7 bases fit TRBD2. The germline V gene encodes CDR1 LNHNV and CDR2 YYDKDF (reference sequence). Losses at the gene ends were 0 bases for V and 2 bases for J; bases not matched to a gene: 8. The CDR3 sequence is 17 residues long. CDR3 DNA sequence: TGTGCCACCAGCAGAGATAGGCTAGCGGTGGACACAGATACGCAGTATTTT. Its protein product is CATSRDRLAVDTDTQYF.

The CDR3 nucleotides are TGTGCCAGTAGTTGGGACAGGGGGCTGACTGAAGCTTTCTTT. It yields the protein CASSWDRGLTEAFF. The chain joins TRBV19 to TRBJ1-1, with TRBD1 matching over 12 bases. V shed 5 bases, J shed 5 bases, and the junction held 3 bases outside the gene matches. The germline V gene encodes CDR1 LNHDA and CDR2 SQIVND (reference sequence). The CDR3 is made up of 14 amino acids.

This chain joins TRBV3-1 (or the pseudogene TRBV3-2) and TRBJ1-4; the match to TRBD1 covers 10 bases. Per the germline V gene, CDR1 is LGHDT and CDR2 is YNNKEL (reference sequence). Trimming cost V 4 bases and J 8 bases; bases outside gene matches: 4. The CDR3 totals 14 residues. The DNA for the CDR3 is TGTGCCAGCAGCCCCGGACAGGGGGAGGAAAAACTGTTTTTT. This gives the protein CASSPGQGEEKLFF.

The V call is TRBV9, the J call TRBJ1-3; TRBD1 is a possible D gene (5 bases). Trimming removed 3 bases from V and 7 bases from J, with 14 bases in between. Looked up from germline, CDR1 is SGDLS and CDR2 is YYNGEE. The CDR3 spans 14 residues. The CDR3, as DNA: TGTGCCAGCAGCGCCGGAGGGGTGGCCAACACCATATATTTT. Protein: CASSAGGVANTIYF. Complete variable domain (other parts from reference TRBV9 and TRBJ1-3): DSGVTQTPKHLITATGQRVTLRCSPRSGDLSVYWYQQSLDQGLQFLIQYYNGEERAKGNILERFSAQQFPDLHSELNLSSLELGDSALYFCASSAGGVANTIYFGEGSWLTVV.

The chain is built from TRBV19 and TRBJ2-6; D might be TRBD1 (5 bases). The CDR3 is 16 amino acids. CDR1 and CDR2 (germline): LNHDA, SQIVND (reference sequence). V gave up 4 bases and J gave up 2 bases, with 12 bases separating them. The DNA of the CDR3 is TGTGCCAGTAGTACACAGACAGCTCCTGGGGCCAACGTCCTGACTTTC. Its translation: CASSTQTAPGANVLTF.

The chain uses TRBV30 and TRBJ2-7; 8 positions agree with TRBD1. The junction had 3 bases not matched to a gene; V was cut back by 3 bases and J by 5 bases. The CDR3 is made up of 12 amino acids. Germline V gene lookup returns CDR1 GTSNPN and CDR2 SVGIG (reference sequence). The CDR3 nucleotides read TGTGCCTGGAGCCGGACAGGGAACGAGCAGTACTTC. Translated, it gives CAWSRTGNEQYF.

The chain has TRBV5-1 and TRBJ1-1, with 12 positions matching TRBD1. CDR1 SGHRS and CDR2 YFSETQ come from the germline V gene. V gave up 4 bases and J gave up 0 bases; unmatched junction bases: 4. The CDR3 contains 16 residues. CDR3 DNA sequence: TGCGCCAGCAGCCCCGGGACAGGGGGCTTGAACACTGAAGCTTTCTTT. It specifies CASSPGTGGLNTEAFF.

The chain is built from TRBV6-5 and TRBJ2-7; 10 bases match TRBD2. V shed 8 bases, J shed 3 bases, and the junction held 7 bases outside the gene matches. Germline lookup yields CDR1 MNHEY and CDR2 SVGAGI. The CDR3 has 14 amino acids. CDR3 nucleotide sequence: TGTGCCAGCCAACCGGGACTAGCGAACTACGAGCAGTACTTC. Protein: CASQPGLANYEQYF.

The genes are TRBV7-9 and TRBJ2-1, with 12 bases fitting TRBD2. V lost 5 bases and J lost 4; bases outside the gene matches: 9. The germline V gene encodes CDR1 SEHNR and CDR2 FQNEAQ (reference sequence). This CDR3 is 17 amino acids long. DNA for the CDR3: TGTGCCAGCAGCAGGGGGACTAGCGGGTTAACTTACAATGAGCAGTTCTTC. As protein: CASSRGTSGLTYNEQFF.

As DNA, the CDR3 is TGTGCCAGCAGCGTTCTCAACACCGGGGAGCTGTTTTTT. Translated, it gives CASSVLNTGELFF. The chain couples TRBV2 to TRBJ2-2, with D hard to call. V shed 6 bases and J shed 2 bases, with 7 bases lying between them. The CDR3 consists of 13 residues. The V gene's germline CDR1 is SNHLY and CDR2 FYNNEI. Combining the CDR3 with reference TRBV2 and TRBJ2-2 gives the whole variable domain EPEVTQTPSHQVTQMGQEVILRCVPISNHLYFYWYRQILGQKVEFLVSFYNNEISEKSEIFDDQFSVERPDGSNFTLKIRSTKLEDSAMYFCASSVLNTGELFFGEGSRLTVL.

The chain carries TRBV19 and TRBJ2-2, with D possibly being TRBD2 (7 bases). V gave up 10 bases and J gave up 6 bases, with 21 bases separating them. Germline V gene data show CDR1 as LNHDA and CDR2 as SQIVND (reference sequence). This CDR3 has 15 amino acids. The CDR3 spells CATRPTGSGAGELFF. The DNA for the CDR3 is TGTGCCACCCGGCCCACAGGGAGCGGGGCCGGGGAGCTGTTTTTT.

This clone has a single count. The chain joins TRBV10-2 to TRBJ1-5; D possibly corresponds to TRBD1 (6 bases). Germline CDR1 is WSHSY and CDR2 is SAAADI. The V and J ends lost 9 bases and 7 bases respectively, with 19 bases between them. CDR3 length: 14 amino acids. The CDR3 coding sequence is TGCGCCAGTAGCGCCGTAAGGGGGGGACAGCCCCAGCATTTT. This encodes CASSAVRGGQPQHF.